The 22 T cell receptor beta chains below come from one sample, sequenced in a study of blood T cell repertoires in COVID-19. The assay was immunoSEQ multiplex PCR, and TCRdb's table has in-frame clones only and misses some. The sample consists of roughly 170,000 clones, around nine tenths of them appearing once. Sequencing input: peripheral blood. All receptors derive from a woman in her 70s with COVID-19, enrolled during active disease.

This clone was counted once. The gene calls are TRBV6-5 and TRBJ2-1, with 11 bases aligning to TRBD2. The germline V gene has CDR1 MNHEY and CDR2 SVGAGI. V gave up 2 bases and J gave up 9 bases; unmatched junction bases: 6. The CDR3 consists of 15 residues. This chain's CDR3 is CASSYTSGRMGEQFF. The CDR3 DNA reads TGTGCCAGCAGTTACACTAGCGGGAGAATGGGTGAGCAGTTCTTC.

The CDR3 region is CASTIPGNSPLHF. The CDR3 DNA follows: TGTGCCAGCACCATACCGGGGAATTCACCCCTCCACTTT. The chain employs TRBV9 and TRBJ1-6; D is undetermined. The CDR3 loop spans 13 amino acids. Germline V gene data show CDR1 as SGDLS and CDR2 as YYNGEE. The ends were cut back, 6 bases at V and 7 bases at J, with 11 bases in the middle.

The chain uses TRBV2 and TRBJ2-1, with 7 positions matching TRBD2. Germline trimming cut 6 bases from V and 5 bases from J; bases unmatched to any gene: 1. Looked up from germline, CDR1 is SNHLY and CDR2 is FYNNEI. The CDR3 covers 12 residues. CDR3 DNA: TGTGCCAGCAGCCTAGCGGACAATGAGCAGTTCTTC. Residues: CASSLADNEQFF.

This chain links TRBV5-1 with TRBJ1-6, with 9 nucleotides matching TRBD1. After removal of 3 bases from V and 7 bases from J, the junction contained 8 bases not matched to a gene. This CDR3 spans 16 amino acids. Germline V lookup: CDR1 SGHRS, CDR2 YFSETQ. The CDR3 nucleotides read TGCGCCAGCAGCTCGTATGACAGGGGGAGCAATTCACCCCTCCACTTT. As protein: CASSSYDRGSNSPLHF.

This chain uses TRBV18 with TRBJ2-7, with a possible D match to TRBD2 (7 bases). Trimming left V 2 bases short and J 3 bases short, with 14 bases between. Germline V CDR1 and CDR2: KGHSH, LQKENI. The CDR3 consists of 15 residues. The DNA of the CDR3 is TGTGCCAGCTCACCAACTACAGGGAGGGACTACGAGCAGTACTTC. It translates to CASSPTTGRDYEQYF.

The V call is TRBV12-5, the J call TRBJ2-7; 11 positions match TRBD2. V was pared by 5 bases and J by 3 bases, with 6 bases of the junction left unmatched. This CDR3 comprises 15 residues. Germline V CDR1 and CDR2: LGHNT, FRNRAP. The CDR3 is CASGRGTSGFYEQYF. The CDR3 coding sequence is TGTGCTAGTGGTAGAGGGACTAGCGGATTCTACGAGCAGTACTTC.

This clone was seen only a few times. DNA of the CDR3: TGTGCCAGCAGCTACTACAGGGGGAGAGGCTATGGCTACACCTTC. Translating gives CASSYYRGRGYGYTF. The rearrangement uses TRBV5-4 and TRBJ1-2; the match to TRBD1 covers 8 bases. V lost 3 bases, J lost 4 bases, and 8 bases stayed unmatched. Germline CDR1 SGHNT, CDR2 YYREEE (reference sequence). The CDR3 length is 15 residues.

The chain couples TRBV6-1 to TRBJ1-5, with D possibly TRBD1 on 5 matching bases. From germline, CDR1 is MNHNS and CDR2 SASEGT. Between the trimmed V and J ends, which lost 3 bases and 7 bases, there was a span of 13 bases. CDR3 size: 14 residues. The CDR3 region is CASSELQGGQPQHF. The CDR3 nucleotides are TGTGCCAGCAGTGAGTTGCAGGGAGGGCAGCCCCAGCATTTT.

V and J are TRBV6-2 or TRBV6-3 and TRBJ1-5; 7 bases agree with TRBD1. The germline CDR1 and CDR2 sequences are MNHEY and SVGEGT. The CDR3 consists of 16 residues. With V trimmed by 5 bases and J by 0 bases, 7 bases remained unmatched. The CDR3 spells CASSIRQGLSNQPQHF. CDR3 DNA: TGTGCCAGCAGTATCCGACAGGGCCTTAGCAATCAGCCCCAGCATTTT.

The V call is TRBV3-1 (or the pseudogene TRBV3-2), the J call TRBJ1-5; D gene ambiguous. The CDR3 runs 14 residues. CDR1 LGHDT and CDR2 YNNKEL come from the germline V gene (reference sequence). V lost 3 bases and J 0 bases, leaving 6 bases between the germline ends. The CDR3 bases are TGTGCCAGCAGCCAGGCGGGTAGCAATCAGCCCCAGCATTTT. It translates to CASSQAGSNQPQHF.

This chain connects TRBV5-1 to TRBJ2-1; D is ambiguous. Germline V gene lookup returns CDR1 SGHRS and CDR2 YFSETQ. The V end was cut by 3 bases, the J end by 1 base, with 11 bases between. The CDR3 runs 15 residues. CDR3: CASSSDGESYNEQFF. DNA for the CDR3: TGCGCCAGCAGCTCCGACGGAGAGTCCTACAATGAGCAGTTCTTC.

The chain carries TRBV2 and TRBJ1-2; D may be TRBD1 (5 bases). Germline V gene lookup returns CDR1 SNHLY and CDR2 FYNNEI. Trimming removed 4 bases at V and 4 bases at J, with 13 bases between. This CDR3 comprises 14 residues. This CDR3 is CASSAFAGSYGYTF. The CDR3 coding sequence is TGTGCCAGCAGTGCGTTTGCAGGGTCCTATGGCTACACCTTC.

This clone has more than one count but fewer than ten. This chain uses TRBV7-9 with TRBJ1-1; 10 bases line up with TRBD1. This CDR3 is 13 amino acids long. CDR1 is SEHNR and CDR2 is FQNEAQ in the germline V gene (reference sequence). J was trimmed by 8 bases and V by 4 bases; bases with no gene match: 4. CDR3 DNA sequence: TGTGCCAGCAGCTCGACAGGGGGCAGAGAAGCTTTCTTT. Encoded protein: CASSSTGGREAFF.

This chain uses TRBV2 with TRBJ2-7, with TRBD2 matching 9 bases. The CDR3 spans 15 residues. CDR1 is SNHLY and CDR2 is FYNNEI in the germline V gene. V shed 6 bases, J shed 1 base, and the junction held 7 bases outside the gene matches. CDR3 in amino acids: CASRIAGAGSYEQYF. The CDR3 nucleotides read TGTGCCAGCAGAATAGCGGGAGCAGGTTCCTACGAGCAGTACTTC.

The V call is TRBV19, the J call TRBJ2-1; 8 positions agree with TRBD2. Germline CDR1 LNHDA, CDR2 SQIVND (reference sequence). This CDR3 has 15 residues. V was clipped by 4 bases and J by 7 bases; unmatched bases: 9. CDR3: CASSTRPGLENEQFF. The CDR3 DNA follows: TGTGCCAGTAGTACACGGCCGGGACTAGAGAATGAGCAGTTCTTC.

The CDR3 protein is CASSLAGVGEKLFF. The DNA for the CDR3 is TGTGCCAGCAGTCTCGCGGGGGTAGGTGAAAAACTGTTTTTT. The chain couples TRBV28 to TRBJ1-4; perhaps TRBD1 as D (5 bases). CDR1 and CDR2 from the germline V gene are MDHEN and SYDVKM. V was cut by 5 bases and J by 7 bases, with 14 bases left in between. The CDR3 runs to 14 residues.

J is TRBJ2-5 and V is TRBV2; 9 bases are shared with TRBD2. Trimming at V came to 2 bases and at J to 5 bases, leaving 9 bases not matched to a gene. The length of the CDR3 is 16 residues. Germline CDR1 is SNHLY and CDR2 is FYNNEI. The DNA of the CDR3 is TGTGCCAGCAGTGAAAATCTCCTAGCGGGATGGGAGACCCAGTACTTC. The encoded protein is CASSENLLAGWETQYF.

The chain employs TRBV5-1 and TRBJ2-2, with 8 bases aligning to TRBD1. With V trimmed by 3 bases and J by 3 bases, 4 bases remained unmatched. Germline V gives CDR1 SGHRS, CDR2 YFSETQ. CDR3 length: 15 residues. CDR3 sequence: CASSSTGVYTGELFF. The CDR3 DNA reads TGCGCCAGCAGCTCGACAGGGGTCTACACCGGGGAGCTGTTTTTT.

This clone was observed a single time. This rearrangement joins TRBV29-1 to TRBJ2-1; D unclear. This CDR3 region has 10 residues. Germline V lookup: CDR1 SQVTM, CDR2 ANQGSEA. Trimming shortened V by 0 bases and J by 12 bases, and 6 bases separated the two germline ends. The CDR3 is CSVEERGQFF. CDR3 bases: TGCAGCGTTGAAGAGCGAGGGCAGTTCTTC.

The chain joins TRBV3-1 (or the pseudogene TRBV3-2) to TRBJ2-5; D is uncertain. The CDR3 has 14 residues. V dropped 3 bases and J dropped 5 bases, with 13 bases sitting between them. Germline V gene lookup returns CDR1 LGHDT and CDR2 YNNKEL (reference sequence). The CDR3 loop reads CASSHGLPRETQYF. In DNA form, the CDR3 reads TGTGCCAGCAGCCATGGCCTCCCCAGGGAGACCCAGTACTTC.

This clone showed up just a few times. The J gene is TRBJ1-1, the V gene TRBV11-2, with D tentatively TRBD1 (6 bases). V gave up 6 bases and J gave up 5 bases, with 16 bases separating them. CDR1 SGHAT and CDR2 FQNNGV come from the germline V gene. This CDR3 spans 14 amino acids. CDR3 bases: TGTGCCAGCAGTTCTACAGGGATCGGGACTGAAGCTTTCTTT. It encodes CASSSTGIGTEAFF.

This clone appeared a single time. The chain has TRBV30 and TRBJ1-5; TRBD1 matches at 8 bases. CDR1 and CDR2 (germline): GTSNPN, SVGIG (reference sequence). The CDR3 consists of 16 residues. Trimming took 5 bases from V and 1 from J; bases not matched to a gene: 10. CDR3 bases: TGTGCCTGGGCGCCGACAGGGGTCACCAGCAATCAGCCCCAGCATTTT. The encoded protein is CAWAPTGVTSNQPQHF.